These T cell receptor beta chains were read from a single sample in a study of human T cells and chemical hapten exposure. Via MiXCR, TCRdb re-called the 5' RACE reads, giving one row per CDR3 protein. Among 81,000 or so distinct CDR3 sequences, 7.7% were seen once, and the ten largest hold around 2.3%. The receptors stem from a male donor in good health. CDR3s include the opening cysteine and the closing phenylalanine or tryptophan. The D gene is left open where the match is weak. Where a row states a size, it is once, few, many or the class of an expanded clone; other rows omit it.

TRBJ1-2 NA few 17 TRBV2 TGTGCCAGCAGTGAAGGAGGAATTTCCTTATCGCACTATGGCTACACCTTC CASSEGGISLSHYGYTF
TRBJ2-5 TRBD1 NA 16 TRBV7-9 TGTGCCAGCAGCTTATACCCGAGGACAGGCCAAGAGACCCAGTACTTC CASSLYPRTGQETQYF
TRBJ1-1 NA NA 16 TRBV15 TGTGCCACCAGCAGAGAAGCAAACCCAGGGACGACTGAAGCTTTCTTT CATSREANPGTTEAFF
TRBJ1-2 TRBD1 many 15 TRBV13 TGTGCCAGCAGCTTAGGCTGGACAGGGTCGGATGGCTACACCTTC CASSLGWTGSDGYTF
TRBJ2-1 NA NA 13 TRBV5-8 TGTGCCATACGCCCAGGGACATACAATGAGCAGTTCTTC CAIRPGTYNEQFF
TRBJ2-7 NA NA 12 TRBV4-1 TGCGCCAGCAGCCAAGACGGTTACGAGCAGTACTTC CASSQDGYEQYF
TRBJ2-5 NA many 11 TRBV20-1 TGCAGTGCTCCTATCCGCGGTTCCCAGTACTTC CSAPIRGSQYF
TRBJ2-7 TRBD1 many 12 TRBV30 TGTGCCTGGCTACGACAGGGCTACGAGCAGTACTTC CAWLRQGYEQYF
TRBJ1-1 TRBD1 NA 12 TRBV20-1 TGCAGTGCAGCCGACAGGGCCACTGAAGCTTTCTTT CSAADRATEAFF
TRBJ2-7 NA NA 13 TRBV11-2 TGTGCCAGCAGCTCCTCGGACCTCTACGAGCAGTACTTC CASSSSDLYEQYF
TRBJ1-1 TRBD1 NA 14 TRBV24-1 TGTGCCACCAGGGGGACAGGGGATAACACTGAAGCTTCCTTT CATRGTGDNTEASF
TRBJ2-6 TRBD2 many 17 TRBV7-2 TGTGCCAGCAGCTTAAATCCAGCGGGGACTGGGGCCAACGTCCTGACTTTC CASSLNPAGTGANVLTF
TRBJ2-5 NA many 13 TRBV7-2 TGTGCCAGCAGCTCTACTCTTATTAGGACCCAGTACTTC CASSSTLIRTQYF
TRBJ1-1 NA NA 14 TRBV4-2 TGTGCCAGCAGTCCTGGAGAGGCGAACACTGAAGCTTTCTTT CASSPGEANTEAFF
TRBJ1-6 NA few 17 TRBV6-6 TGTGCCAGCAGTTACTCGACGGCGGGGCAGTATAATTCACCCCTCCACTTT CASSYSTAGQYNSPLHF
TRBJ1-5 NA many 15 TRBV5-5 TGTGCCAGCAGCTTGGACCCGACAGCAAATCAGCCCCAGCATTTT CASSLDPTANQPQHF
TRBJ2-6 NA few 13 TRBV10-3 TGTGCCATCAGTGGGTCTGGGGCCAACGTCCTGACTTTC CAISGSGANVLTF
TRBJ2-7 TRBD1 many 13 TRBV7-2 TGTGCCAGCAGTCCGGGACAGGTTTACGAGCAGTACTTC CASSPGQVYEQYF
TRBJ1-1 NA NA 15 TRBV6-6 TGTGCCAGCAAAGGCGTAGACATCTTTAACACTGAAGCTTTCTTT CASKGVDIFNTEAFF
TRBJ2-3 NA NA 14 TRBV11-1 TGTGCCAGCAGCTTGCCCGAGAGGACAGATACGCAGTATTTT CASSLPERTDTQYF
TRBJ2-1 TRBD2 few 15 TRBV6-6 TGTGCCAGCAGGTTAGCGGGAGCGGCCCTCAATGAGCAGTTCTTC CASRLAGAALNEQFF
TRBJ2-3 TRBD1 many 12 TRBV20-1 TGCAGTGCTCAACAGGGGGCAGATACGCAGTATTTT CSAQQGADTQYF
TRBJ2-7 NA few 16 TRBV7-2 TGTGCCAGCAGCTCTCCGCAGGGGCATCTTTCCTACGAGCAGTACTTC CASSSPQGHLSYEQYF
TRBJ1-5 NA NA 14 TRBV24-1 TGTGCCACCAGTGATGGGGCCCTGGGTGGGCCCCAGCATTTT CATSDGALGGPQHF
TRBJ1-2 NA NA 15 TRBV27 TGTGCCAGCTCCCCCTGGGGCGATTCTAACTATGGCTACACCTTC CASSPWGDSNYGYTF
TRBJ2-3 TRBD1 many 14 TRBV4-3 TGCGCCAGCAGCCGGGACAGGGGGTGGGATACGCAGTATTTT CASSRDRGWDTQYF
TRBJ1-6 NA NA 16 TRBV6-6 TGTGCCAGCAGTCCCGGGGGGGGGCTACCTAATTCACCCCTCCACTTT CASSPGGGLPNSPLHF
TRBJ2-4 TRBD1 few 14 TRBV6-5 TGTGCCAGCAGCGGGACAGTAGCCAAAAACATTCAGTACTTC CASSGTVAKNIQYF
TRBJ1-5 TRBD1 many 16 TRBV20-1 TGCAGTGCTAGAGAGAGGTACAGGGGAGACAATCAGCCCCAGCATTTT CSARERYRGDNQPQHF
TRBJ2-7 TRBD1 few 14 TRBV4-2 TGTGCCAGCAGCCAGTCAGGGGGCTGGAACGAGCAGTACTTC CASSQSGGWNEQYF
TRBJ2-7 NA few 13 TRBV5-6 TGTGCCAGCAGCTTGGTCGGGGTCAACGAGCAGTACTTC CASSLVGVNEQYF
TRBJ2-1 TRBD1 many 15 TRBV15 TGTGCCACCATTTCGACAGGGATCAGAGAAAATGAGCAGTTCTTC CATISTGIRENEQFF
TRBJ2-7 NA NA 15 TRBV2 TGTGCCAGCAGTCTTCGGGACGGACGTTTATACGAGCAGTACTTC CASSLRDGRLYEQYF
TRBJ1-5 NA few 16 TRBV7-9 TGTGCCAGCAGCTTAGCGTGGGGTGGCGGCAATCAGCCCCAGCATTTT CASSLAWGGGNQPQHF
TRBJ1-1 TRBD1 many 15 TRBV7-2 TGTGCCAGCAGCTCCCGGACAGGACTGAACACTGAAGCTTTCTTT CASSSRTGLNTEAFF
TRBJ1-1 TRBD1 NA 15 TRBV6-5 TGTGCCAGCAGTCCTCCGACAGGGATGGGGACTGAAGCTTTCTTT CASSPPTGMGTEAFF
TRBJ1-2 NA few 14 TRBV7-2 TGTGCCAGCAGCTCCCCCGGGCTAGACTATGGCTACACCTTC CASSSPGLDYGYTF
TRBJ1-5 NA many 14 TRBV20-1 TGCAGTGCTATTGGGGTAACGACGGGTCAGCCCCAGCATTTT CSAIGVTTGQPQHF
TRBJ1-4 TRBD1 few 14 TRBV6-5 TGTGCCAGCAGTCGGACAGGGGCTAATGAAAAACTGTTTTTT CASSRTGANEKLFF
TRBJ1-1 TRBD1 NA 12 TRBV2 TGTGCCAGCAGTGAATGGGACAGGGGAGGTTTCTTT CASSEWDRGGFF